These 4 T cell receptor beta chains originate from one sample sequenced in a study of T cell responses to AZD1222 COVID-19 vaccine. Assay used: immunoSEQ multiplex PCR; TCRdb lists only in-frame clones, some missing. The sample carries some 180,000 clones, approximately 89% recorded once. The sample was peripheral blood, taken 28 days after the second AZD1222 dose. The origin of the receptors is an adult who received the AZD1222 COVID-19 vaccine.

The genes are TRBV9 and TRBJ2-6, with 7 bases matching TRBD1. V lost 4 bases to trimming and J lost 0 bases; unmatched junction nucleotides: 10. The length of the CDR3 is 18 residues. Germline CDR1 is SGDLS and CDR2 is YYNGEE. In DNA form, the CDR3 reads TGTGCCAGCAGCTCTCCCGGGACAGACCCCTCTGGGGCCAACGTCCTGACTTTC. Protein product: CASSSPGTDPSGANVLTF.

The V call is TRBV18, the J call TRBJ1-5, with D perhaps matching TRBD1 (6 bases). Germline CDR1 KGHSH, CDR2 LQKENI. This CDR3 is built from 15 residues. V was trimmed by 2 bases and J by 3 bases, leaving 11 bases between them. As DNA, the CDR3 is TGTGCCAGCTCACCATACAGGGAGCCCAATCAGCCCCAGCATTTT. Its translation is CASSPYREPNQPQHF.

This chain uses TRBV6-5 with TRBJ2-5, with D perhaps matching TRBD2 (5 bases). Germline CDR1 reads MNHEY; CDR2 reads SVGAGI. The V gene lost 7 bases and the J gene lost 7 bases, with 16 bases spanning the gap. This CDR3 spans 13 amino acids. CDR3 coding DNA: TGTGCCAGCACCCCCTCTAGGCGGGCGACCCAGTACTTC. Residues: CASTPSRRATQYF.

This chain joins TRBV30 and TRBJ2-5; maybe TRBD2 (5 bases). The CDR3 is 15 residues long. With 1 base removed from V and 5 bases from J, the gap between germline ends came to 17 bases. CDR1 is GTSNPN, CDR2 SVGIG, per germline (reference sequence). CDR3 sequence (DNA): TGTGCCTGGAGTGCCCATACTAGGTCTTTCGAGACCCAGTACTTC. It specifies CAWSAHTRSFETQYF.